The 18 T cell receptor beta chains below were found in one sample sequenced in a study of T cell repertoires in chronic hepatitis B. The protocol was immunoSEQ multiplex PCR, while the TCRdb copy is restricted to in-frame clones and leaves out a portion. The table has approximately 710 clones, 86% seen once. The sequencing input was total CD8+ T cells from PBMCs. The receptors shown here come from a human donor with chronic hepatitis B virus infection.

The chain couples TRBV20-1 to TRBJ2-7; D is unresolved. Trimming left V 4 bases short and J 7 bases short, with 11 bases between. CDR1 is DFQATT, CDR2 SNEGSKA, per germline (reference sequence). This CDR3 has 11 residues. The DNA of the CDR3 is TGCAGTGCTAAACAGTCCGGGGAGCAGTACTTC. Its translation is CSAKQSGEQYF.

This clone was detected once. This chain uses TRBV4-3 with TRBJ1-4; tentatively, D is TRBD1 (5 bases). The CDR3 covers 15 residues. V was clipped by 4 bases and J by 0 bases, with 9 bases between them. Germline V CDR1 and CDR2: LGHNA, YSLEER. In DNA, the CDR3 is TGCGCCAGCAGCCCGACAGAGGCAACTAATGAAAAACTGTTTTTT. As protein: CASSPTEATNEKLFF.

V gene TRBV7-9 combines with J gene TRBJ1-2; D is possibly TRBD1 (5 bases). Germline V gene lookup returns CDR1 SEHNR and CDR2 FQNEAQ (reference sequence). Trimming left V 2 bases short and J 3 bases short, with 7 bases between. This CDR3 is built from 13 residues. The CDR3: CASSLMTDYGYTF. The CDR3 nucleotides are TGTGCCAGCAGCTTAATGACAGACTATGGCTACACCTTC.

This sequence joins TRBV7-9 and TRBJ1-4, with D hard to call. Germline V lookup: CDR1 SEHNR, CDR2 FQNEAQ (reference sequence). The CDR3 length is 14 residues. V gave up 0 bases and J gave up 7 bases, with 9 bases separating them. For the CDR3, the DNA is TGTGCCAGCAGCTTAGCTTTCCAGCCTGAAAAACTGTTTTTT. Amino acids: CASSLAFQPEKLFF.

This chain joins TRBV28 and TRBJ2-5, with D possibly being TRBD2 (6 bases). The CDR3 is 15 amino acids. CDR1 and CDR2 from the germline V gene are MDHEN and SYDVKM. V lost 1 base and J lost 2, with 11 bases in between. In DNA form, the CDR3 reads TGTGCCAGCAGTTTATTCTCGGAGGGACAAGAGACCCAGTACTTC. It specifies CASSLFSEGQETQYF.

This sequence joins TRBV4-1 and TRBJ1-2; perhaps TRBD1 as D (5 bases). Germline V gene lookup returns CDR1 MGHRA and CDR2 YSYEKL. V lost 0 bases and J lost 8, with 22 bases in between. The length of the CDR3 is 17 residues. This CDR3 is CASSQDLTSTRGRGYTF. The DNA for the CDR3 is TGCGCCAGCAGCCAAGATCTTACATCAACCCGGGGACGGGGCTACACCTTC.

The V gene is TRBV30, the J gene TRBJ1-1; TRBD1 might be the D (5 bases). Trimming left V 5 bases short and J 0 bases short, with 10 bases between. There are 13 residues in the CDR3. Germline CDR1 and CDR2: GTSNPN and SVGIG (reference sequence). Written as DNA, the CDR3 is TGTGCCTGGGACAGAGTCATGAACACTGAAGCTTTCTTT. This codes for CAWDRVMNTEAFF. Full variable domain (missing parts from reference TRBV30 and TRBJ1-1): SQTIHQWPATLVQPVGSPLSLECTVEGTSNPNLYWYRQAAGRGLQLLFYSVGIGQISSEVPQNLSASRPQDRQFILSSKKLLLSDSGFYLCAWDRVMNTEAFFGQGTRLTVV.

The CDR3 DNA sequence: TGTGCCAGCAGCGCTGGGGACCGCGACAATGAGCAGTTCTTC. Its protein product is CASSAGDRDNEQFF. The chain carries TRBV5-6 and TRBJ2-1; tentatively, D is TRBD1 or TRBD2 (5 bases each). Germline CDR1 and CDR2: SGHDT and YYEEEE. This CDR3 has 14 amino acids. The V gene lost 4 bases and the J gene lost 5 bases, with 13 bases spanning the gap.

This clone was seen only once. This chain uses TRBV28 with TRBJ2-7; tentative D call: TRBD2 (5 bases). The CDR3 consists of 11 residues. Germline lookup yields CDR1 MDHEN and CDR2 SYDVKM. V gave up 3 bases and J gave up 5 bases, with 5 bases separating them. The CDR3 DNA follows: TGTGCCAGCAGTTTGGGAGACGAGCAGTACTTC. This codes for CASSLGDEQYF.

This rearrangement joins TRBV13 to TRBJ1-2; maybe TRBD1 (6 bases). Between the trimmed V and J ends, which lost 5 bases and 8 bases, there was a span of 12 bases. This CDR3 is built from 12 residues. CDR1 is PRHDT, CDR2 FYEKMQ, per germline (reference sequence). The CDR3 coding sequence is TGTGCCAGCAGCGTCAGGGGCCGGGGCTACACCTTC. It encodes CASSVRGRGYTF. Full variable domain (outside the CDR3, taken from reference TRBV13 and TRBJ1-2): AAGVIQSPRHLIKEKRETATLKCYPIPRHDTVYWYQQGPGQDPQFLISFYEKMQSDKGSIPDRFSAQQFSDYHSELNMSSLELGDSALYFCASSVRGRGYTFGSGTRLTVV.

In nucleotides, the CDR3 is TGCGCCAGCAGCCGGGACCTCAATCAGCCCCAGCATTTT. It specifies CASSRDLNQPQHF. This rearrangement joins TRBV4-1 to TRBJ1-5, with D tentatively TRBD1 (5 bases). V was cut by 4 bases and J by 3 bases, with 7 bases left in between. CDR1 MGHRA and CDR2 YSYEKL come from the germline V gene. This CDR3 has 13 amino acids.

CDR3 sequence: CASRKAGYDSNQPQHF. CDR3 bases: TGTGCCAGCAGAAAAGCAGGGTATGACAGCAATCAGCCCCAGCATTTT. This chain uses TRBV28 with TRBJ1-5; tentative D call: TRBD1 (5 bases). This CDR3 spans 16 amino acids. CDR1 and CDR2 from the germline V gene are MDHEN and SYDVKM. Trimming left V 6 bases short and J 1 base short, with 16 bases between.

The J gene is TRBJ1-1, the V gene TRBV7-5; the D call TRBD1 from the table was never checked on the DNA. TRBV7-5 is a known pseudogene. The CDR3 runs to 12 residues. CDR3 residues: CVRSTGGTEAFF. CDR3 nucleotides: TGTGTCAGAAGCACAGGGGGCACTGAAGCTTTCTTT.

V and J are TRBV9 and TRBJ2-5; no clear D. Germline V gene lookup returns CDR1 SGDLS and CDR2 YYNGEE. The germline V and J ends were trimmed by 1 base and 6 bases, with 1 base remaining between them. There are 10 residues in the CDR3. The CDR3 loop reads CASSVQTQYF. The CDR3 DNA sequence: TGTGCCAGCAGCGTACAGACCCAGTACTTC.

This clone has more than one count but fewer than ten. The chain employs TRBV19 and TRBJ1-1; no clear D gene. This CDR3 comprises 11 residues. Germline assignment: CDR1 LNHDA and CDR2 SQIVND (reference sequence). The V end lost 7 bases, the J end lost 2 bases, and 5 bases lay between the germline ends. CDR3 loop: CASNGNTEAFF. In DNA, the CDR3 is TGTGCCAGTAATGGAAACACTGAAGCTTTCTTT.

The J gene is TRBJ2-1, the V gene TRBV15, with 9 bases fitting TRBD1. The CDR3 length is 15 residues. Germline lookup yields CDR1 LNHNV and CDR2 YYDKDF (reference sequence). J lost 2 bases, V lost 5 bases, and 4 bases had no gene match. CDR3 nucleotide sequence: TGTGCCACCAGCGAGGACAGGGGTGCCTACAATGAGCAGTTCTTC. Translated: CATSEDRGAYNEQFF.

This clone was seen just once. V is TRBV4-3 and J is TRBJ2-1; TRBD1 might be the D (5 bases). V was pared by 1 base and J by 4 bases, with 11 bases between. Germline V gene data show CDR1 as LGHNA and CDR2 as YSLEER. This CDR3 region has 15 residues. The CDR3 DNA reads TGCGCCAGCAGCCAAGTCTCATCAGGGTACAATGAGCAGTTCTTC. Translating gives CASSQVSSGYNEQFF.

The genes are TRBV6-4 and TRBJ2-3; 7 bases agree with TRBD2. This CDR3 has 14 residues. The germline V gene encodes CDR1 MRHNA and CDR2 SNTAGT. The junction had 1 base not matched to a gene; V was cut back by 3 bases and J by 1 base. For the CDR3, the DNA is TGTGCCAGCAGTGAGGCGGGAGGCACAGATACGCAGTATTTT. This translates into CASSEAGGTDTQYF.